These T cell receptor beta chains were read from a single sample in a study of blood T cell repertoires in COVID-19. Here immunoSEQ multiplex PCR was the method, and the copy in TCRdb shows in-frame clones only, minus some. Of about 430,000 clones listed, 88% are singletons. Specimen: PBMCs or T cells enriched from blood (not recorded which). The source is a woman under 30 who had been exposed to COVID-19. The CDR3 runs from the conserved cysteine through the conserved F or W. A D gene is named only where the DNA matches it firmly. Part of the rows lack a size; the others show once, few, many or a class for expanded clones.

d_call: TRBD1; clone_size: NA; v_call: TRBV18; j_call: TRBJ2-1; cdr3_aa: CASSPTTGGREQFF; cdr3_nt: TGTGCCAGCTCACCGACGACAGGGGGCCGTGAGCAGTTCTTC
d_call: TRBD1; clone_size: NA; v_call: TRBV5-1; j_call: TRBJ2-7; cdr3_aa: CASSSAGDRDEQYF; cdr3_nt: TGCGCCAGCAGCTCCGCAGGGGACAGGGACGAGCAGTACTTC
d_call: TRBD1; clone_size: NA; v_call: TRBV5-1; j_call: TRBJ2-7; cdr3_aa: CASSSAGTDEQYF; cdr3_nt: TGCGCCAGCAGTTCCGCCGGGACAGACGAGCAGTACTTC
d_call: TRBD1; clone_size: NA; v_call: TRBV5-1; j_call: TRBJ1-3; cdr3_aa: CASSRDRLRSGNTIYF; cdr3_nt: TGCGCCAGCAGCCGGGACAGGCTACGCTCTGGAAACACCATATATTTT
d_call: NA; clone_size: NA; v_call: TRBV19; j_call: TRBJ1-1; cdr3_aa: CGTSGALNTEAFF; cdr3_nt: TGTGGGACGTCAGGGGCCCTCAACACTGAAGCTTTCTTT
d_call: TRBD1; clone_size: NA; v_call: TRBV6-5; j_call: TRBJ2-2; cdr3_aa: CASRGTDRDTGELFF; cdr3_nt: TGTGCCAGCAGAGGGACAGACAGGGACACCGGGGAGCTGTTTTTT
d_call: TRBD2; clone_size: NA; v_call: TRBV19; j_call: TRBJ2-7; cdr3_aa: CASSRASGTYEQYF; cdr3_nt: TGTGCCAGTAGTAGGGCTAGCGGGACCTACGAGCAGTACTTC
d_call: NA; clone_size: NA; v_call: TRBV7-3; j_call: TRBJ2-6; cdr3_aa: CASTRGSRNSGANVLTF; cdr3_nt: TGTGCCAGCACCAGAGGGTCCCGGAACTCTGGGGCCAACGTCCTGACTTTC
d_call: NA; clone_size: NA; v_call: TRBV27; j_call: TRBJ1-2; cdr3_aa: CASSFSQGPGNYGYTF; cdr3_nt: TGTGCCAGCAGTTTTTCACAGGGCCCTGGGAACTATGGCTACACCTTC
d_call: NA; clone_size: NA; v_call: TRBV28; j_call: TRBJ1-1; cdr3_aa: CASNSGIMNTEAFF; cdr3_nt: TGTGCCAGCAATTCAGGGATCATGAACACTGAAGCTTTCTTT
d_call: NA; clone_size: NA; v_call: TRBV29-1; j_call: TRBJ2-7; cdr3_aa: CSVEAGETSYEQYF; cdr3_nt: TGCAGCGTTGAAGCGGGGGAAACCAGCTACGAGCAGTACTTC
d_call: TRBD2; clone_size: NA; v_call: TRBV20-1; j_call: TRBJ2-5; cdr3_aa: CSASPSGGARETQYF; cdr3_nt: TGCAGTGCTAGTCCCAGCGGGGGGGCGCGAGAGACCCAGTACTTC
d_call: TRBD2; clone_size: NA; v_call: TRBV13; j_call: TRBJ2-5; cdr3_aa: CASSLKRGPQETQYF; cdr3_nt: TGTGCCAGCAGCTTAAAGCGGGGGCCGCAAGAGACCCAGTACTTC
d_call: TRBD2; clone_size: many; v_call: TRBV4-2; j_call: TRBJ2-7; cdr3_aa: CASSQDLSSGNYEQYF; cdr3_nt: TGTGCCAGCAGCCAAGATCTGTCCAGCGGGAATTACGAGCAGTACTTC
d_call: NA; clone_size: few; v_call: TRBV6-5; j_call: TRBJ1-2; cdr3_aa: CASNQGHNYGYTF; cdr3_nt: TGTGCCAGCAACCAGGGGCATAACTATGGCTACACCTTC
d_call: NA; clone_size: NA; v_call: TRBV12-2; j_call: TRBJ1-2; cdr3_aa: CASLAGGSGGYTF; cdr3_nt: TGTGCAAGTCTCGCGGGGGGATCGGGTGGCTACACCTTC
d_call: NA; clone_size: once; v_call: TRBV27; j_call: TRBJ1-6; cdr3_aa: CASSLSIDRPNNSPLHF; cdr3_nt: TGTGCCAGCAGTTTATCGATAGACAGGCCTAATAATTCACCCCTCCACTTT
d_call: TRBD2; clone_size: NA; v_call: TRBV3-1/TRBV3-2; j_call: TRBJ2-7; cdr3_aa: CASSHYLAGETRAGYEQYF; cdr3_nt: TGTGCCAGCAGCCATTATCTAGCGGGGGAAACTCGGGCGGGCTACGAGCAGTACTTC
d_call: NA; clone_size: NA; v_call: TRBV7-9; j_call: TRBJ2-7; cdr3_aa: CASSVQGTYEQYF; cdr3_nt: TGTGCCAGCAGCGTGCAGGGTACCTACGAGCAGTACTTC
d_call: TRBD2; clone_size: NA; v_call: TRBV7-9; j_call: TRBJ2-5; cdr3_aa: CASSPGASGDHQETQYF; cdr3_nt: TGTGCCAGCAGCCCAGGAGCTAGCGGGGACCACCAAGAGACCCAGTACTTC
d_call: TRBD1; clone_size: NA; v_call: TRBV23-1; j_call: TRBJ2-1; cdr3_aa: CASSQFYRGRIGNEQFF; cdr3_nt: TGCGCCAGCAGTCAATTCTACAGGGGGCGCATCGGCAATGAGCAGTTCTTC
d_call: NA; clone_size: NA; v_call: TRBV5-1; j_call: TRBJ2-3; cdr3_aa: CASSWDKTDTQYF; cdr3_nt: TGCGCCAGCAGCTGGGACAAGACAGATACGCAGTATTTT
d_call: NA; clone_size: NA; v_call: TRBV28; j_call: TRBJ1-2; cdr3_aa: CASRDTAYGYTF; cdr3_nt: TGTGCCAGCCGGGACACGGCATATGGCTACACCTTC
d_call: NA; clone_size: NA; v_call: TRBV5-1; j_call: TRBJ2-2; cdr3_aa: CASSLDGQRTGELFF; cdr3_nt: TGCGCCAGCAGCTTGGACGGTCAGCGGACCGGGGAGCTGTTTTTT
d_call: TRBD1; clone_size: NA; v_call: TRBV6-5; j_call: TRBJ2-7; cdr3_aa: CASSLPGTDYEQYF; cdr3_nt: TGTGCCAGCAGCCTACCGGGGACAGACTACGAGCAGTACTTC
d_call: TRBD2; clone_size: NA; v_call: TRBV7-2; j_call: TRBJ2-3; cdr3_aa: CAPSLPHGGGTDTQYF; cdr3_nt: TGTGCCCCAAGCTTACCCCATGGGGGGGGCACAGATACGCAGTATTTT
d_call: NA; clone_size: NA; v_call: TRBV5-6; j_call: TRBJ1-4; cdr3_aa: CASSTILATNEKLFF; cdr3_nt: TGTGCCAGCAGCACAATACTAGCAACTAATGAAAAACTGTTTTTT
d_call: NA; clone_size: NA; v_call: TRBV28; j_call: TRBJ2-2; cdr3_aa: CASSFVQENTGELFF; cdr3_nt: TGTGCCAGCAGTTTTGTCCAGGAGAACACCGGGGAGCTGTTTTTT
d_call: NA; clone_size: NA; v_call: TRBV9; j_call: TRBJ1-4; cdr3_aa: CASSARNAAGELFF; cdr3_nt: TGTGCCAGCAGCGCTCGCAATGCTGCCGGGGAACTGTTTTTT
d_call: TRBD1; clone_size: NA; v_call: TRBV28; j_call: TRBJ1-2; cdr3_aa: CASSGQAFGGYTF; cdr3_nt: TGTGCCAGCAGCGGACAGGCCTTTGGTGGCTACACCTTC
d_call: NA; clone_size: NA; v_call: TRBV18; j_call: TRBJ1-1; cdr3_aa: CASSLDRKIMNTEAFF; cdr3_nt: TGTGCCAGCTCACTGGACAGAAAGATCATGAACACTGAAGCTTTCTTT
d_call: TRBD1; clone_size: NA; v_call: TRBV5-1; j_call: TRBJ1-2; cdr3_aa: CASSLASGGADGYTF; cdr3_nt: TGCGCCAGCAGCTTGGCTTCAGGGGGCGCAGATGGCTACACCTTC
d_call: TRBD1; clone_size: NA; v_call: TRBV19; j_call: TRBJ1-1; cdr3_aa: CASSTWTGRDTEAFF; cdr3_nt: TGTGCCAGTAGTACTTGGACAGGGCGGGACACTGAAGCTTTCTTT
d_call: TRBD2; clone_size: NA; v_call: TRBV24-1; j_call: TRBJ2-1; cdr3_aa: CATSDSLTSGSVYNEQFF; cdr3_nt: TGTGCCACCAGTGACTCTTTGACTAGCGGGAGTGTCTACAATGAGCAGTTCTTC
d_call: TRBD1; clone_size: NA; v_call: TRBV29-1; j_call: TRBJ2-7; cdr3_aa: CSVPGQGAHEQYF; cdr3_nt: TGCAGCGTCCCGGGACAGGGGGCGCACGAGCAGTACTTC
d_call: NA; clone_size: NA; v_call: TRBV27; j_call: TRBJ1-1; cdr3_aa: CASSLSIPGHKIEAFF; cdr3_nt: TGTGCCAGCAGTTTATCAATCCCGGGACATAAAATTGAAGCTTTCTTT
d_call: NA; clone_size: few; v_call: TRBV4-1; j_call: TRBJ2-1; cdr3_aa: CASSQNTQDNEQFF; cdr3_nt: TGCGCCAGCAGCCAAAACACACAGGACAATGAGCAGTTCTTC
d_call: TRBD1; clone_size: NA; v_call: TRBV3-1/TRBV3-2; j_call: TRBJ1-1; cdr3_aa: CASSQELDRGHAFF; cdr3_nt: TGTGCCAGCAGCCAAGAGCTCGACAGGGGGCATGCTTTCTTT
d_call: NA; clone_size: NA; v_call: TRBV19; j_call: TRBJ1-3; cdr3_aa: CASSINSFSGNTIYF; cdr3_nt: TGTGCCAGTAGTATTAACAGTTTCTCTGGAAACACCATATATTTT
d_call: NA; clone_size: NA; v_call: TRBV5-4; j_call: TRBJ2-5; cdr3_aa: CASSFPTAPETQYF; cdr3_nt: TGTGCCAGCAGCTTTCCGACAGCGCCGGAGACCCAGTACTTC
d_call: TRBD2; clone_size: NA; v_call: TRBV7-8; j_call: TRBJ2-1; cdr3_aa: CASSHRHLAGGNSYNEQFF; cdr3_nt: TGTGCCAGCAGCCACAGACACCTAGCGGGGGGAAACTCCTACAATGAGCAGTTCTTC
d_call: TRBD2; clone_size: NA; v_call: TRBV5-1; j_call: TRBJ2-2; cdr3_aa: CASSLWREYTGELFF; cdr3_nt: TGCGCCAGCAGTCTTTGGCGGGAGTACACCGGGGAGCTGTTTTTT
d_call: TRBD1; clone_size: NA; v_call: TRBV3-1/TRBV3-2; j_call: TRBJ1-6; cdr3_aa: CASSHRTGGSYNSPLHF; cdr3_nt: TGTGCCAGCAGCCACCGGACAGGGGGCTCCTATAATTCACCCCTCCACTTT
d_call: TRBD1; clone_size: NA; v_call: TRBV3-1/TRBV3-2; j_call: TRBJ1-2; cdr3_aa: CASSRTGRTGYTF; cdr3_nt: TGTGCCAGCAGCCGGACAGGGAGGACTGGCTACACCTTC
d_call: TRBD1; clone_size: few; v_call: TRBV5-6; j_call: TRBJ1-5; cdr3_aa: CASSSTRTGFNQPQHF; cdr3_nt: TGTGCCAGCAGCTCAACCCGGACAGGGTTCAATCAGCCCCAGCATTTT
d_call: TRBD2; clone_size: NA; v_call: TRBV5-1; j_call: TRBJ2-2; cdr3_aa: CASSPGLAGSGELFF; cdr3_nt: TGCGCCAGCAGCCCGGGACTAGCGGGATCCGGGGAGCTGTTTTTT
d_call: NA; clone_size: NA; v_call: TRBV1; j_call: TRBJ2-7; cdr3_aa: CTSSPRDRGFLGHEQYF; cdr3_nt: TGCACCAGCAGCCCCCGGGACAGGGGTTTTCTCGGACACGAGCAGTACTTC
d_call: NA; clone_size: NA; v_call: TRBV28; j_call: TRBJ1-1; cdr3_aa: CASTFSRGSEDTEAFF; cdr3_nt: TGTGCCAGCACCTTTAGTCGGGGGTCTGAGGACACTGAAGCTTTCTTT
d_call: TRBD2; clone_size: NA; v_call: TRBV18; j_call: TRBJ2-7; cdr3_aa: CASSSQRENSYEQYF; cdr3_nt: TGTGCCAGCTCATCCCAGCGGGAGAACTCCTACGAGCAGTACTTC
d_call: TRBD2; clone_size: NA; v_call: TRBV4-1; j_call: TRBJ2-1; cdr3_aa: CASSQGGLAGGHSYNEQFF; cdr3_nt: TGCGCCAGCAGCCAGGGAGGACTAGCGGGAGGCCACTCCTACAATGAGCAGTTCTTC
d_call: NA; clone_size: NA; v_call: TRBV10-3; j_call: TRBJ2-2; cdr3_aa: CAISETSVNTGELFF; cdr3_nt: TGTGCCATCAGTGAAACGAGCGTGAACACCGGGGAGCTGTTTTTT
d_call: NA; clone_size: once; v_call: TRBV7-9; j_call: TRBJ1-1; cdr3_aa: CASSLAAGLNTEAFF; cdr3_nt: TGTGCCAGCAGCTTAGCGGCAGGCCTGAACACTGAAGCTTTCTTT
d_call: NA; clone_size: NA; v_call: TRBV6-2/TRBV6-3; j_call: TRBJ1-6; cdr3_aa: CASSYGGSSSYNSPLHF; cdr3_nt: TGTGCCAGCAGTTACGGAGGCAGCAGCTCCTATAATTCACCCCTCCACTTT